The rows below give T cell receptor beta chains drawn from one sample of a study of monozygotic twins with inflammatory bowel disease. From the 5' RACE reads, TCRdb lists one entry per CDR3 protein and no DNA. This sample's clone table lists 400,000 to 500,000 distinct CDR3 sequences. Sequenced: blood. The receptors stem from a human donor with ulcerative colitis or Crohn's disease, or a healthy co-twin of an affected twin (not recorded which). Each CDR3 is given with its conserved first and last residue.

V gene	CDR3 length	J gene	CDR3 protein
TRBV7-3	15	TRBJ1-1	CASSLTGGGKTEAFF
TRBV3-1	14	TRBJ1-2	CASSQEWANYGYTF
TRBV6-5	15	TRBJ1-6	CASSYQGARNSPLHF
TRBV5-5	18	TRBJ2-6	CASSEQPNQGSGANVLTF
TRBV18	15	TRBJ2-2	CASSISGTNTGELFF
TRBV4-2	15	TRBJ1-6	CASSQDSGKNSPLHF
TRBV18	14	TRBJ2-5	CASSPLQGAKTQYF
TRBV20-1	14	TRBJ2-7	CSAERQDLVYEQYF
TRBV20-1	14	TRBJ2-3	CSAGGPLGTDTQYF
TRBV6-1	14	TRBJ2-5	CASSRYRAGETQYF
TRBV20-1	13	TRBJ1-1	CSASDRVDTEAFF
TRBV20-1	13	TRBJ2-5	CSADLVRAETQYF
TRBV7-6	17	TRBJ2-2	CASSSLGGLANTGELFF
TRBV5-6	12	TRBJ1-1	CASSLSRREAFF
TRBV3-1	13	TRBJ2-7	CASSHQRPSEQYF
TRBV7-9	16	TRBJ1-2	CASSLAPAENNYGYTF
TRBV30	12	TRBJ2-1	CAWEKPNNEQFF
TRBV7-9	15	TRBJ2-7	CASSSARDRGREQYF
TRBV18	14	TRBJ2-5	CASSPRTGEETQYF
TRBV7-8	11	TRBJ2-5	CASSFKGTQYF
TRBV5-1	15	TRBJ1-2	CASSSAGGIGYGYTF
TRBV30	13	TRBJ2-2	CAWSGWGTGELFF
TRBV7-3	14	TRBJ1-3	CASSATASGNTIYF
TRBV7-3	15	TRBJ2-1	CASSLSGSQGGEQFF
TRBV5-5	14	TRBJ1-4	CASSLGPTNEKLFF